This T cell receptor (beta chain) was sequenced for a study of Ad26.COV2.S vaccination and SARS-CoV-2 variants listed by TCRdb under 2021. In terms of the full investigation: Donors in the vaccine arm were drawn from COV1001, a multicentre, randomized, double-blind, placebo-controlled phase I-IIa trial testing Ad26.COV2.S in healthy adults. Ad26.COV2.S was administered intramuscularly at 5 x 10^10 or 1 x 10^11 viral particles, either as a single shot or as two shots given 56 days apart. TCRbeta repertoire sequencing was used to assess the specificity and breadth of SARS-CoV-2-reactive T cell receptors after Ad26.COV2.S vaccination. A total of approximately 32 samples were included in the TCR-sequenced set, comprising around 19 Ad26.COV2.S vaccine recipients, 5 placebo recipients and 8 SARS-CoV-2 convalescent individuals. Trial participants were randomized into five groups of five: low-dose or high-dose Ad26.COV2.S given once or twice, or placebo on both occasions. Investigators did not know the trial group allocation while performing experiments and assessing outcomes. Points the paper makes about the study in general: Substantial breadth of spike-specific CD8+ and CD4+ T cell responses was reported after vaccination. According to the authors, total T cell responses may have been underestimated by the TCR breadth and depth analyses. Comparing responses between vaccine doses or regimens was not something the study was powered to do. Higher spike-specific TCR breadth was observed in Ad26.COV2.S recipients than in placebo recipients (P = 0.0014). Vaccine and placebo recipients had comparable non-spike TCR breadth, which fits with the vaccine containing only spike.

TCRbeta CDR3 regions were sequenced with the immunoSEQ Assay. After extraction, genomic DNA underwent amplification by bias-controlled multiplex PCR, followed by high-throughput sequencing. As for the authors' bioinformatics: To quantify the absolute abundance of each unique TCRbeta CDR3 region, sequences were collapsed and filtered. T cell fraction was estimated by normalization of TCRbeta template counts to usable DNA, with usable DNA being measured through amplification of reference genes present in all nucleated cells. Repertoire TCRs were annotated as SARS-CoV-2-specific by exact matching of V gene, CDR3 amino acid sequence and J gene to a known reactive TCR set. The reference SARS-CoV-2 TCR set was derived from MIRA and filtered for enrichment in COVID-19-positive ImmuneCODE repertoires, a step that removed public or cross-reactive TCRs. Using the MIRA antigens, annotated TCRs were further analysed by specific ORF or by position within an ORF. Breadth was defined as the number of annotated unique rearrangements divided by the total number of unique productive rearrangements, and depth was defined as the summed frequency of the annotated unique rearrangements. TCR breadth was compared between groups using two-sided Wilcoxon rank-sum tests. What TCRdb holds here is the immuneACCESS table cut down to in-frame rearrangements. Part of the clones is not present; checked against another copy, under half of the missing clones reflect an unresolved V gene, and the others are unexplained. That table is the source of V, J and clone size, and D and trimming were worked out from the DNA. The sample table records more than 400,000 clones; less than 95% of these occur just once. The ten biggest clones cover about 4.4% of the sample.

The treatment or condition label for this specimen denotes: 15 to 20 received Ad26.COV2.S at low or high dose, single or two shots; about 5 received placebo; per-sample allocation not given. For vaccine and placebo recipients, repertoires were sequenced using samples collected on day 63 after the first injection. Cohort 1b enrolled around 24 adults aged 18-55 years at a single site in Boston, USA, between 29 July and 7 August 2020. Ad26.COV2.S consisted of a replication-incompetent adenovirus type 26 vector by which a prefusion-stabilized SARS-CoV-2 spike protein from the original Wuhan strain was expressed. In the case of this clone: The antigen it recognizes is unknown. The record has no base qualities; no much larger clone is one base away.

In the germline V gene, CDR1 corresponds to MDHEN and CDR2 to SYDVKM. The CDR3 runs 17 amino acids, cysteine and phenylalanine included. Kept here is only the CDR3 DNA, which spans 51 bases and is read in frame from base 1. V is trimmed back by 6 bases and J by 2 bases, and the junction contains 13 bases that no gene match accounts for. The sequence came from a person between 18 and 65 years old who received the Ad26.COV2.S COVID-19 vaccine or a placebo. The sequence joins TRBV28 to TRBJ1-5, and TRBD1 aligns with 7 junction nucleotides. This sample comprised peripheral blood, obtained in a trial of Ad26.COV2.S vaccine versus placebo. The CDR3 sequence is CASSAQILTGGNQPQHF. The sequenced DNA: TGTGCCAGCAGCGCACAAATCCTAACAGGGGGCAATCAGCCCCAGCATTTT.